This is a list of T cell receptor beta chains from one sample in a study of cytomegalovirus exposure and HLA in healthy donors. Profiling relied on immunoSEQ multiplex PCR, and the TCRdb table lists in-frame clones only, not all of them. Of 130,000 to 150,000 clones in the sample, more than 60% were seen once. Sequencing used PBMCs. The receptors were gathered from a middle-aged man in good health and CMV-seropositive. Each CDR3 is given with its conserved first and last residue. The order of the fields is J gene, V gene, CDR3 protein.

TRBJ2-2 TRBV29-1 CSGLSGVTGELFF
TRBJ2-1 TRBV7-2 CASSLTSGMNNEQFF
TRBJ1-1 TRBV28 CASSPNWGGTGYEAFF
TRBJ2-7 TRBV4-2 CASSPDRRLGEQYF
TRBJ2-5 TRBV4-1 CASSQWRQETQYF
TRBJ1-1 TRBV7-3 CASSLAHPGWTEAFF
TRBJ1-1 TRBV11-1 CASSSGLNTEAFF
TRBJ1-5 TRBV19 CASSLAAGPNQPQHF
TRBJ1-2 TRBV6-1 CASSRQGFVGGYTF
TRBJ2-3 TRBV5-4 CASSPPGAGVSTDTQYF
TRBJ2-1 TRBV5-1 CASSVLAGAQREQFF
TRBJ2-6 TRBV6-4 CASRRLPGANVLTF
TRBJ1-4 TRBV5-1 CASSTTGIVTNEKLFF
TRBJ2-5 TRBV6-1 CASKLGGQGPGEQYF
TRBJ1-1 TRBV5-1 CASSFGQNTEAFF
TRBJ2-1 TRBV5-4 CASSLAGSGRGNEQFF
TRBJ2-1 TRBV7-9 CASSLTSDDNEQFF
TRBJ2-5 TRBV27 CASSLRGGGETQYF
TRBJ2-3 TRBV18 CASSPRSLDTQYF
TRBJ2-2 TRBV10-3 CAISESGRNTGELFF
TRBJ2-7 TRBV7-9 CSSSAVYEQYF
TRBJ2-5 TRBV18 CASSPTGGETQYF
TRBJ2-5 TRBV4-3 CASSREPGLAGETQYF
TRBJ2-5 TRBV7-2 CASRKTAIVKETQYF
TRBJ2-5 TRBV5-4 CASSLPDSYEQYF
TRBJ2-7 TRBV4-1 CASSAPGQGAEEQYF
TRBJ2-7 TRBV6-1 CASSLVAVLYEQYF
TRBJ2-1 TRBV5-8 CASSLWAGGGNEQFF
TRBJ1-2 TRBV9 CASSPGQSYYGYTF
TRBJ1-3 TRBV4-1 CASSQVLAGNTIYF
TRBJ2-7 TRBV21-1 CASSKGIRDSYEQYF
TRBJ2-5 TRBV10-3 CAISESGLAGEETQYF
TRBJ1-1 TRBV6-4 CASSERGNTEAFF
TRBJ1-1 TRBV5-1 CASSLARGQDTEAFF
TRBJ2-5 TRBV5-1 CASSAGPQETQYF
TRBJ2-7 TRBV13 CASSVTSGRAGQYF
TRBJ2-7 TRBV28 CASSSLAGLSYEQYF
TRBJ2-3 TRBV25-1 CAKRGLAGGSTDTQYF
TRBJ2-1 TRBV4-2 CASSQASLSSYNEQFF
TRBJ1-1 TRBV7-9 CASSWGQTNTEAFF
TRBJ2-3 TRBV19 CASSIGAGRDTQYF
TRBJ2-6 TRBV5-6 CASSFLTAGANVLTF
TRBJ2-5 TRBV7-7 CASSLLAGGPQETQYF
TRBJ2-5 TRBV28 CASSLRGGETQYF
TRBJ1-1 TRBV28 CASSLRQRGAFF
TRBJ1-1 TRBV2 CASSSMAGTEAFF
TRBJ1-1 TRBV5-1 CASSLVGQGSNTEAFF
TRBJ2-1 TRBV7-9 CSSSLGTSIDGNEQFF
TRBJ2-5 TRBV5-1 CASSSAGGKETQYF
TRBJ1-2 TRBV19 CASSTMGTVTTGTF
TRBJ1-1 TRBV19 CASSATRQVTEAFF
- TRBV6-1 CASSEWRGTGSSSYEQYF
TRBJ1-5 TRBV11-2 CASSESDRGDQPQHF
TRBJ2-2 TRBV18 CASSVGLAGELFF
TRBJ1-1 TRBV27 CASRGQAGQVEKPAFF
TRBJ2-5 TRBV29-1 CSVEDRGQGMTQYF
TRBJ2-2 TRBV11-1 CASSLGTSGELFF
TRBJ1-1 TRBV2 CASRPDRGRGTEAFF
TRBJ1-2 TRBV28 CASSLGGIRGGYTF